This T cell receptor beta chain was found in a study of blood T cell repertoires in COVID-19. Study summary: Sites across the United States, Italy and Spain contributed samples from acute and convalescent COVID-19. T cells, B-cell-depleted T cells, or PBMCs supplied cDNA or gDNA.

The CDR3 extends over 15 amino acids. Germline V gene sequence: CDR1 KGHDR, CDR2 SFDVKD. V dropped 9 bases and J dropped 0 bases, with 16 bases sitting between them. Per the original data handling: By means of reference gene primer amplification, nucleated cell counts were estimated. The data were produced by immunoSEQ multiplex PCR, yet TCRdb's version contains in-frame clones alone and is incomplete. D and trimming come from the DNA, and the V and J calls and clone size come from that table. Altogether 300,000 to 500,000 clones are present, over 75% being singletons, with the ten largest covering roughly 2%. Participant reports of clinical history set cohort assignment.

This receptor was taken from a woman in her thirties or forties with acute COVID-19. Sequences were obtained from PBMCs or T cells enriched from blood (not recorded which). The chain carries TRBV24-1 and TRBJ1-2; D gene unclear. Here the CDR3 DNA reads TGTGCCACCCAAGAAAGCGGCAGATCTAACTATGGCTACACCTTC. Translating it yields CATQESGRSNYGYTF.